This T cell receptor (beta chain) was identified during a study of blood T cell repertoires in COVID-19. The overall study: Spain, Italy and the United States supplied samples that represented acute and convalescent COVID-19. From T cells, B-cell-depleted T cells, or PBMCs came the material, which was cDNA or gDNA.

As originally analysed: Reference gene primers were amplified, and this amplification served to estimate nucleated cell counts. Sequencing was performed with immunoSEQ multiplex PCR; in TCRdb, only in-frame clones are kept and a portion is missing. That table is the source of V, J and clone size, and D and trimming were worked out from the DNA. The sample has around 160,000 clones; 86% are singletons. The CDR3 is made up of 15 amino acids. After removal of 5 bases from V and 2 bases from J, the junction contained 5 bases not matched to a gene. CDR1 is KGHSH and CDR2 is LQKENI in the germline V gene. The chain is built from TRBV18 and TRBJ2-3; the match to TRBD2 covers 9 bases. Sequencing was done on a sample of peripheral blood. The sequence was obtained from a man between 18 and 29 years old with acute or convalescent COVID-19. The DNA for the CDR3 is TGTGCCAGCTCATCAATAGCGGGGGACACAGATACGCAGTATTTT. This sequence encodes CASSSIAGDTDTQYF. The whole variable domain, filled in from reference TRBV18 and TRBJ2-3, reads NAGVMQNPRHLVRRRGQEARLRCSPMKGHSHVYWYRQLPEEGLKFMVYLQKENIIDESGMPKERFSAEFPKEGPSILRIQQVVRGDSAAYFCASSSIAGDTDTQYFGPGTRLTVL.